This record looks at one T cell receptor beta chain sequence and its context. The sample originates from a study of beta chain features in type 1 diabetes. The investigators reverse transcribed all of the isolated RNA, so they sequenced expressed TCRB transcripts. TCRdb's copy holds only in-frame clones and misses some; the assay was immunoSEQ multiplex PCR. Among hundreds of thousands of clones listed, around 10% were seen once. The CDR3 covers 14 residues. V lost 2 bases and J 4 bases, leaving 9 bases between the germline ends. CDR1 is SEHNR and CDR2 is FQNEAQ in the germline V gene (reference sequence). It was via CD45RO/CCR7/CD25/CD127/CD95/CD27 that CD4+ naive, central memory, regulatory and stem cell-like memory cells were sorted.

This TCR derives from a woman under 30 in good health. Sequencing was performed on naive CD4+ T cells from blood. This sequence joins TRBV7-9 and TRBJ2-4; D might be TRBD1 (7 bases). CDR3 loop: CASSLQGGKNIQYF. DNA for the CDR3: TGTGCCAGCAGCTTACAGGGGGGAAAAAACATTCAGTACTTC.